The T cell receptor beta chain under discussion was sequenced for a study of shared clonotypes between healthy human individuals (dated by TCRdb to the early 2020s). Concerning the study at large: The cohort included a few men and a couple of women between 18 and 49 years of age. For each donor, CD4 naive and CD4 memory were each run on three plates, CD8 naive on two plates, and CD8 memory on one plate. To estimate repertoire size and how much clonotype sharing occurs between individuals, the study deeply sequenced the blood TCR repertoires of five healthy adults. Libraries were prepared and TCR repertoires were sequenced by different laboratories using diverse techniques, in order to increase sequencing depth and limit assay-specific biases. Per donor, leukapheresis produced somewhere between about 0.8 and 9 billion PBMCs.

The donors were healthy, HIV-negative adults who had no recently reported acute infections or vaccinations. All donors were Caucasian adults living in Nashville, Tennessee, USA. CD4+ T cells were enriched by magnetic negative selection; naive cells were then positively selected on CD45RA, and the negative fraction formed the memory subset. After blood collection by leukapheresis, PBMCs were isolated using Ficoll-Histopaque density gradient centrifugation and then cryopreserved in the vapor phase of liquid nitrogen. Analytical flow cytometry was used to check the purity and quantity of each magnetically sorted T cell population. From each sorted fraction, genomic DNA was isolated and quantified by UV absorbance on a Nanodrop 2000c. With respect to this clone: It has no known antigen specificity. No qualities accompany the bases; no much larger clone lies one base away.

TCR CDR3 regions were amplified from genomic DNA by multiplex PCR using the deep immunoSEQ assay. Extracted genomic DNA from each cell subset was spread evenly across all wells of several immunoSEQ 96-well plates, with each plate serving as a replicate. For sorted subsets, roughly 190 ng of genomic DNA, equivalent to around 29,000 T cell genomes, went into each replicate PCR. Purified libraries were quantified with a Qubit 3.0 fluorometer, sized on a Bioanalyzer 2100, and re-quantified with the KAPA Library Quantification kit. Every immunoSEQ 96-well plate was sequenced on a dedicated single-read 150-cycle Illumina NextSeq 550 flow cell. The study's own analysis went as follows. Because only junctional sequences without quality scores were contained in the immunoSEQ output, filtering matching that applied to full-length reads could not be performed. To assign V/J genes and CDR3, sequences were annotated against IMGT germline references using PyIR, a Python wrapper for IgBLAST v1.9. Reads with weak V/J assignments (E-value above 1e-6), missing CDR3, stop codons, out-of-frame junctions, or ambiguous translated residues were removed. V3J clonotypes were defined as sequences sharing an identical inferred V gene, J gene, and CDR3 amino acid sequence. To compute the percentage overlap between repertoires, the number of shared unique clonotypes was divided by the size of the smaller repertoire. RTK rarefaction, the Chao1 estimator, and Recon v2.1 estimates of unobserved clonotypes were used to assess repertoire richness. OLGA was used to compute generation probabilities for all TCRbeta clonotypes that the gDNA method yielded from several donors. TCRdb holds this immuneACCESS table with in-frame rearrangements only. Some clones are missing; in checked studies, unresolved V genes explain under half, and the rest has no known cause. Clone size and the V and J calls come from that table; the DNA yielded D and trimming. Recorded for this sample are 800,000 to 1,200,000 clones; 70% to 80% of them occurred a single time. The top ten clones comprise under 0.6% of the sample.

The paper as a whole reports these results and caveats: Pairwise subsampling indicated that sequencing depth was expected to affect the degree of clonotype sharing among donors. The genetic and exposure-history diversity represented was limited by the small number of donors. Naive subsets generally had larger estimated clonotype richness than memory subsets did. Only blood was sampled, and tissue TCR repertoires likely differ from those in blood. Rarefaction of sorted-subset datasets indicated incomplete sequencing despite the large sequencing depth. Sharing across several donors was observed for approximately 5% of naive CD4, 3.5% of naive CD8, 2% to 2.5% of memory CD4, and less than 0.45% of memory CD8 clonotypes. Clonotypes shared by all four sorted-subset donors showed higher generation probabilities than non-shared clonotypes.

From its cysteine to its phenylalanine, the CDR3 spans 15 amino acids. The DNA shown is the 45-base CDR3, in frame from base 1. In the germline V gene, CDR1 corresponds to KGHSH and CDR2 to LQKENI. Trimming at the junction amounts to 5 bases on V and 0 bases on J, and the germline ends lie 13 bases apart. The TCR was taken from a man aged 18 to 30 in good health. Some clones in this sample may be carry-over from other donors' samples. Sequenced: memory CD4+ T cells from PBMCs. In light of the paper, this sample's cell subset or site label describes: CD45RA-negative fraction. The V gene is TRBV18 and the J gene is TRBJ1-1; the D segment could be TRBD1, given 6 matching bases. Read as DNA, the sequence is TGTGCCAGCTCAGGACTGGGGGGCATGAACACTGAAGCTTTCTTT. This gives the protein CASSGLGGMNTEAFF.